This T cell receptor beta chain was observed in a study of T-cell memory formation after mild COVID-19. Turning to the study itself: The study found TCR clusters largely donor specific. Study-level findings and limits: CD8+ contracting clones occupied EMRA, while CD4+ ones occupied mainly CM and EM. Detection of some responders pre-infection suggested pre-existing cross-reactive memory T cells participated. Nothing showed for sure that second-wave clones peaking on day 37 were SARS-CoV-2 specific.

This clonotype was seen repeatedly, ten times or more. Its antigen is undetermined. Each CDR3 protein gets one entry after TCRdb re-called the 5' RACE reads with MiXCR. Of about 270,000 distinct CDR3 sequences in the sample, roughly 17% were seen once. V was trimmed by 1 base and J by 7 bases, leaving 10 bases between them. This CDR3 spans 13 amino acids. Per germline, CDR1 MDHEN and CDR2 SYDVKM. Sequenced input: PBMCs or a T cell subset sorted from them (not recorded which). V and J are TRBV28 and TRBJ2-5, with D hard to call. The TCR originated in a man aged 18 to 30 who had mild COVID-19 (a few samples of this study predate the infection). Cell type and time point are not known. The CDR3: CASSLYQVGTQYF. CDR3 nucleotide sequence: TGTGCCAGCAGTTTATACCAGGTTGGGACCCAGTACTTC.